These 30 T cell receptor beta chains share one sample of origin, sequenced in a study of T cell repertoires in cytomegalovirus infection. Antigens for these TCRs are unknown. From the reads, TCRdb called clonotypes with MiXCR, one entry per CDR3 protein. Of just under 500,000 distinct CDR3 sequences listed, around 30% are singletons. The sequencing here drew on cultured PBMCs, taken from culture after CMV antigen stimulation. These receptors came from a human donor in good health (CMV status not recorded). Some clones in this sample may be carry-over from other donors' samples.

This clonotype was counted only a few times. V gene TRBV5-4 combines with J gene TRBJ1-1, with TRBD1 as a possible D gene (5 bases). The CDR3 sequence is 15 residues long. Per germline, CDR1 SGHNT and CDR2 YYREEE (reference sequence). V was pared by 3 bases and J by 1 base, with 13 bases between. The CDR3 DNA follows: TGTGCCAGCAGCTCCCGACGGGGACCGAACACTGAAGCTTTCTTT. Residues: CASSSRRGPNTEAFF. Full variable domain (remainder filled in from reference TRBV5-4 and TRBJ1-1): ETGVTQSPTHLIKTRGQQVTLRCSSQSGHNTVSWYQQALGQGPQFIFQYYREEENGRGNFPPRFSGLQFPNYSSELNVNALELDDSALYLCASSSRRGPNTEAFFGQGTRLTVV.

This sequence joins TRBV29-1 and TRBJ2-1; 7 nucleotides align to TRBD2. The V gene end was trimmed by 1 base and the J gene end by 1 base; junction bases not matched to a gene: 4. Germline V gene lookup returns CDR1 SQVTM and CDR2 ANQGSEA. This CDR3 has 15 residues. CDR3 amino acids: CSVEGAGASYNEQFF. The CDR3 DNA reads as TGCAGCGTTGAAGGTGCGGGAGCGTCCTACAATGAGCAGTTCTTC.

This clonotype was seen a handful of times. The chain uses TRBV6-2 or TRBV6-3 and TRBJ2-2; 7 bases line up with TRBD2. The junction had 12 bases not matched to a gene; V was cut back by 6 bases and J by 5 bases. The CDR3 is 16 residues long. The germline V gene encodes CDR1 MNHEY and CDR2 SVGEGT. The CDR3 nucleotides are TGTGCCAGCAGATCCCAGCGGGGTCGGAAGACCGGGGAGCTGTTTTTT. Translating it yields CASRSQRGRKTGELFF.

The chain combines TRBV20-1 with TRBJ2-3, with 8 nucleotides matching TRBD2. The V and J ends lost 1 base and 5 bases, in that order; junction bases with no gene match: 11. The CDR3 covers 16 residues. Per germline, CDR1 DFQATT and CDR2 SNEGSKA (reference sequence). The chain's CDR3 is CSARVSGSGVEDTQYF. CDR3 DNA: TGCAGTGCTAGAGTAAGCGGGAGCGGAGTAGAAGATACGCAGTATTTT.

The J gene is TRBJ2-7, the V gene TRBV7-8; 8 nucleotides line up with TRBD2. Germline CDR1 and CDR2: SGHVS and FQNEAQ. J was trimmed by 5 bases and V by 0 bases; bases with no gene match: 9. The CDR3 loop spans 16 amino acids. DNA for the CDR3: TGTGCCAGCAGCTTAGCGGGGGGACTAGTTCTCCACGAGCAGTACTTC. Residues: CASSLAGGLVLHEQYF.

This clonotype was counted a few times. V usage is TRBV5-5 and J usage is TRBJ1-5; tentatively, D is TRBD1 (5 bases). This CDR3 has 16 residues. V lost 0 bases and J 2 bases, leaving 12 bases between the germline ends. The germline gives CDR1 SGHKS, CDR2 YYEKEE (reference sequence). Written as DNA, the CDR3 is TGTGCCAGCAGCTTGGAACTGGGGGGAGGCAATCAGCCCCAGCATTTT. The encoded protein is CASSLELGGGNQPQHF.

This chain joins TRBV9 and TRBJ2-3, with unresolved D. The CDR3 has 15 amino acids. CDR1 is SGDLS, CDR2 YYNGEE, per germline. The germline V and J ends were trimmed by 0 bases and 2 bases, with 10 bases remaining between them. This chain's CDR3 is CASSVVPQNTDTQYF. CDR3 coding DNA: TGTGCCAGCAGCGTAGTGCCCCAGAACACAGATACGCAGTATTTT.

The chain is built from TRBV7-9 and TRBJ1-2; no reliable D call. The germline gives CDR1 SEHNR, CDR2 FQNEAQ (reference sequence). Trimming took off 0 bases at V and 7 bases at J, with 6 bases between the two ends. CDR3 length equals 12 residues. CDR3 in amino acids: CASSLATRGYTF. In DNA, the CDR3 is TGTGCCAGCAGCTTAGCGACTCGTGGCTACACCTTC.

This sequence joins TRBV6-5 and TRBJ2-1; no definite D call. Trimming stripped 2 bases from V and 10 bases from J, with 6 bases between. In germline, CDR1 is MNHEY, CDR2 SVGAGI. The CDR3 covers 11 residues. The DNA for the CDR3 is TGTGCCAGCAGTTACGGAAGGGAGCAGTTCTTC. Its translation: CASSYGREQFF.

The chain is built from TRBV19 and TRBJ1-1; tentatively, D is TRBD1 (5 bases). CDR3 length equals 14 residues. Trimming stripped 2 bases from V and 3 bases from J, with 10 bases between. Germline CDR1 is LNHDA and CDR2 is SQIVND (reference sequence). The CDR3 sequence: CASSIWGFDTEAFF. The CDR3 DNA reads TGTGCCAGTAGTATATGGGGGTTCGACACTGAAGCTTTCTTT.

This clonotype was picked up a small number of times. The gene calls are TRBV11-3 and TRBJ2-2; D may match TRBD1 or TRBD2 (5 bases each). V lost 1 base to trimming and J lost 1 base, with 10 bases between them. The germline CDR1 and CDR2 sequences are SGHNT and YENEEA. This CDR3 is 16 amino acids long. The CDR3 DNA reads TGTGCCAGCAGCTTAGTTTGGGACCAGAACACCGGGGAGCTGTTTTTT. Translating gives CASSLVWDQNTGELFF.

The rearrangement uses TRBV5-1 and TRBJ2-1, with D perhaps matching TRBD1 (6 bases). This CDR3 comprises 13 residues. V was clipped by 2 bases and J by 7 bases, with 10 bases between them. Germline V gives CDR1 SGHRS, CDR2 YFSETQ. The CDR3 region is CASSFRQGNEQFF. CDR3 sequence (DNA): TGCGCCAGCAGCTTCCGCCAGGGGAATGAGCAGTTCTTC.

The rearrangement joins TRBV27 to TRBJ2-5; 7 bases are shared with TRBD1. The trim removed 2 bases at V and 5 bases at J, leaving 5 bases unmatched. The CDR3 is 14 residues long. Germline V gene sequence: CDR1 MNHEY, CDR2 SMNVEV (reference sequence). CDR3 sequence reads: CASSLAGTAETQYF. The CDR3 nucleotides read TGTGCCAGCAGTTTAGCTGGGACAGCCGAGACCCAGTACTTC.

This clonotype was seen once. The chain couples TRBV29-1 to TRBJ2-7; 9 bases match TRBD2. CDR1 and CDR2 (germline): SQVTM, ANQGSEA. The CDR3 extends over 16 amino acids. J gave up 6 bases and V 0 bases, and 12 bases lay outside the gene matches. In DNA form, the CDR3 reads TGCAGCGTTGAAGATCGATTTGGCGGGAGGGCCGTCGAGCAGTACTTC. As protein: CSVEDRFGGRAVEQYF.

This clonotype was detected only a few times. V gene TRBV28 combines with J gene TRBJ1-4; 8 bases line up with TRBD1. The CDR3 consists of 15 residues. Germline assignment: CDR1 MDHEN and CDR2 SYDVKM. The junction had 9 bases not matched to a gene; V was cut back by 6 bases and J by 6 bases. In DNA, the CDR3 is TGTGCCAGCAGCCTCACGACAGGGGCGTATGAAAAACTGTTTTTT. Protein: CASSLTTGAYEKLFF.

This clonotype appeared many times. The V call is TRBV7-8, the J call TRBJ2-1, with a tentative D call TRBD2 (5 bases). The CDR3 has 17 residues. Looked up from germline, CDR1 is SGHVS and CDR2 is FQNEAQ. V lost 1 base and J 3 bases, leaving 16 bases between the germline ends. Written as DNA, the CDR3 is TGTGCCAGCAGCTTAGATGAAGGGAAGAGCGGCTACAATGAGCAGTTCTTC. Translating gives CASSLDEGKSGYNEQFF.

This clonotype was observed a few times. The chain links TRBV12-3 or TRBV12-4 to TRBJ2-1; 13 positions agree with TRBD2. The CDR3 contains 15 residues. The trim removed 4 bases at V and 9 bases at J, leaving 6 bases unmatched. For the CDR3, the DNA is TGTGCCAGCAGTTCCAGACTAGCGGGAGGTAGTGAGCAGTTCTTC. This translates into CASSSRLAGGSEQFF.

This chain joins TRBV5-1 and TRBJ2-7; 13 bases agree with TRBD2. Trimming took 4 bases from V and 7 from J; bases not matched to a gene: 8. The CDR3 has 15 residues. Germline V CDR1 and CDR2: SGHRS, YFSETQ. CDR3 loop: CASSKLLAGGEEQYF. DNA for the CDR3: TGCGCCAGCAGCAAGCTACTAGCGGGAGGGGAGGAGCAGTACTTC.

J is TRBJ1-2 and V is TRBV28; possible D gene TRBD1, 6 bases. Germline-derived CDR1 and CDR2 are MDHEN and SYDVKM. Trimming cost V 5 bases and J 8 bases, with 15 bases left between them. The CDR3 consists of 13 residues. CDR3 DNA sequence: TGTGCCAGCAGTCCCACCACAGGGCAAGGCTACACCTTC. Encoded protein: CASSPTTGQGYTF.

In this sample, this clonotype turned up a few times. J is TRBJ2-1 and V is TRBV11-2, with D unclear. The CDR3 loop spans 13 amino acids. V was trimmed by 0 bases and J by 8 bases, leaving 8 bases between them. CDR1 and CDR2 from the germline V gene are SGHAT and FQNNGV. The DNA of the CDR3 is TGTGCCAGCAGCTTAGATAGCTTCGATGAGCAGTTCTTC. Amino acid sequence: CASSLDSFDEQFF.

CDR3 nucleotides: TGTGCCAGCAGTTCCCAGGGGATGGGTGAGACCCAGTACTTC. This encodes CASSSQGMGETQYF. The chain carries TRBV27 and TRBJ2-5, with D maybe TRBD1 (6 bases). The V end was cut by 4 bases, the J end by 5 bases, with 14 bases between. In germline, CDR1 is MNHEY, CDR2 SMNVEV (reference sequence). The CDR3 contains 14 residues.

The chain is built from TRBV20-1 and TRBJ1-1, with D possibly matching TRBD1 (5 bases). Per the germline V gene, CDR1 is DFQATT and CDR2 is SNEGSKA (reference sequence). The CDR3 contains 15 residues. V lost 4 bases, J lost 7 bases, and 22 bases lay in between. In nucleotides, the CDR3 is TGCAGTGCTATAGGTCACAGGAAAAAACCTTATGAAGCTTTCTTT. Protein: CSAIGHRKKPYEAFF.

This clonotype was seen more than once but under ten times. The J gene is TRBJ1-5, the V gene TRBV28, with 8 bases matching TRBD1. V was pared by 7 bases and J by 8 bases, with 7 bases of the junction left unmatched. The CDR3 contains 13 residues. The germline V gene has CDR1 MDHEN and CDR2 SYDVKM. CDR3 region: CASNRQGKEPQHF. The DNA of the CDR3 is TGTGCCAGCAACCGACAGGGGAAAGAGCCCCAGCATTTT.

The chain employs TRBV18 and TRBJ2-7, with unresolved D. V lost 6 bases and J 1 base, leaving 22 bases between the germline ends. Germline CDR1 reads KGHSH; CDR2 reads LQKENI. This CDR3 is built from 17 residues. The CDR3 region is CASSHSARSSTSYEQYV. The CDR3 coding sequence is TGTGCCAGCTCGCATTCAGCCCGAAGCTCCACATCCTACGAGCAGTACGTC.

The CDR3 protein is CASTTGGTETQYF. The CDR3 nucleotides read TGTGCCAGCACTACGGGAGGCACGGAGACCCAGTACTTC. The chain links TRBV6-6 to TRBJ2-5, with 7 bases that match TRBD2. CDR1 is MNHNY and CDR2 is SVGAGI in the germline V gene (reference sequence). The CDR3 covers 13 residues. V was pared by 7 bases and J by 5 bases, with 7 bases of the junction left unmatched.

This clonotype came up a few times. The chain couples TRBV6-1 to TRBJ1-3; D is possibly TRBD1 (5 bases). V was clipped by 7 bases and J by 4 bases, with 8 bases between them. Germline V gene lookup returns CDR1 MNHNS and CDR2 SASEGT. The CDR3 length is 12 residues. The CDR3 bases are TGTGCCAGCACACCAGGGGGAAACACCATATATTTT. Its translation is CASTPGGNTIYF.

The chain links TRBV25-1 to TRBJ1-2; weak D call: TRBD1 (5 bases). Per germline, CDR1 MGHDK and CDR2 SYGVNS. The V and J ends lost 4 bases and 7 bases respectively, with 19 bases between them. This CDR3 region has 15 residues. In nucleotides, the CDR3 is TGTGCCAGCAGTGTAGGCCCGGGACGGATTTCTGGCTACACCTTC. Its translation: CASSVGPGRISGYTF.

A few counts support this clonotype. This chain connects TRBV27 to TRBJ1-5, with D perhaps matching TRBD1 (5 bases). This CDR3 comprises 13 residues. Trimming shortened V by 10 bases and J by 3 bases, and 13 bases separated the two germline ends. CDR1 MNHEY and CDR2 SMNVEV come from the germline V gene (reference sequence). CDR3 residues: CATQGAYNQPQHF. The CDR3 nucleotides read TGTGCCACCCAAGGGGCCTACAATCAGCCCCAGCATTTT.

This clonotype was detected a few times. The J gene is TRBJ2-7, the V gene TRBV28, with a possible D match to TRBD2 (5 bases). Germline CDR1 is MDHEN and CDR2 is SYDVKM. Deletions cut 2 bases from V and 7 bases from J, with 15 bases between. This CDR3 has 14 amino acids. Written as DNA, the CDR3 is TGTGCCAGCAGTTTAGGACCTCTGTCGGGGGAGCAGTACTTC. It translates to CASSLGPLSGEQYF.

This chain joins TRBV20-1 and TRBJ1-1; 10 bases agree with TRBD1. The J segment lost 1 base and the V segment lost 5 bases, leaving 13 bases of the junction unmatched. The germline V gene encodes CDR1 DFQATT and CDR2 SNEGSKA (reference sequence). This CDR3 spans 17 amino acids. The CDR3 protein is CSAPEPTGGMRNTEAFF. The DNA of the CDR3 is TGCAGTGCTCCCGAGCCGACAGGGGGCATGAGGAACACTGAAGCTTTCTTT.